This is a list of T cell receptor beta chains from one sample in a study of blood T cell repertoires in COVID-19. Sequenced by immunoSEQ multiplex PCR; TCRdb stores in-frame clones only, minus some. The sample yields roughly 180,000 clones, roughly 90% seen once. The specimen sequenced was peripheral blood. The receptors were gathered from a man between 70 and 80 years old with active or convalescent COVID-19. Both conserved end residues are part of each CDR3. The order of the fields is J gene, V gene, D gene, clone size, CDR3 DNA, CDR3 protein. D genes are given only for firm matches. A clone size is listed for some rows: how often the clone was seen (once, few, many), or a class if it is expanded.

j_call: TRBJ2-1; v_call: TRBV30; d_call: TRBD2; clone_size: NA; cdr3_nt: TGTGCTGAGGAGCGGGAACGGGATGAGCAGTTCTTC; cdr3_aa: CAEERERDEQFF
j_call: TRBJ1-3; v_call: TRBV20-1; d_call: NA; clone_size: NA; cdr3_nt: TGCAGTGCTAGTAAATATACACAGGGCGCGTCCCGTGGAAACACCATATATTTT; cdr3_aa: CSASKYTQGASRGNTIYF
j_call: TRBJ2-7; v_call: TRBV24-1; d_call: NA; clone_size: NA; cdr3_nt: TGTGCCACCAGTGATGACCTGGCTAGCCGCGACGAGCAGTACTTC; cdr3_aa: CATSDDLASRDEQYF
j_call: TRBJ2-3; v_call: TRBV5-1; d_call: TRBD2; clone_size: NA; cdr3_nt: TGCGCCAGCAGCTTTACTTTGACTAGCGGGAGCCTCGGTAGCACAGATACGCAGTATTTT; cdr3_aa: CASSFTLTSGSLGSTDTQYF
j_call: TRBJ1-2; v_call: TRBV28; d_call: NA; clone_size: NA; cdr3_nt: TGTGCCAGCAGGCCCCAGGGGAACTATGGCTACACCTTC; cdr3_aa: CASRPQGNYGYTF
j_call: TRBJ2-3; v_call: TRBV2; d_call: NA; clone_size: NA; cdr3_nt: TGTGCCAGCAGTCAGAGCGCAGATACGCAGTATTTT; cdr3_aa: CASSQSADTQYF
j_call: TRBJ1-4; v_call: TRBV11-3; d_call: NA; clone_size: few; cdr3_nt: TGTGCCAGCAGCTTCAGTAGCGGGACCGATAATGAAAAACTGTTTTTT; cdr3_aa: CASSFSSGTDNEKLFF
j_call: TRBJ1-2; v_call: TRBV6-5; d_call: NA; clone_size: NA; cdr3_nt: TGTGCCAGCAGTAAACAGGGTAACTATGGCTACACCTTC; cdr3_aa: CASSKQGNYGYTF
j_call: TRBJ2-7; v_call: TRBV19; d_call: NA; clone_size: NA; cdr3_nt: TGTGCCAGTAGTACAGGCCAACAGGTTTCCTACGAGCAGTACTTC; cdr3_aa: CASSTGQQVSYEQYF
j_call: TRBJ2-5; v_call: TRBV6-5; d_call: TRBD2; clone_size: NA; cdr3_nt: TGTGCCAGCAGACGAGTGGGGCGGGGGCAAGAGACCCAGTACTTC; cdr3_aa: CASRRVGRGQETQYF
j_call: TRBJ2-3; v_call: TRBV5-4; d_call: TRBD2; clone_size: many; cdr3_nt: TGTGCCAGCAGGGCGGTTGGCGGGAGAGTAGATACGCAGTATTTT; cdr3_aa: CASRAVGGRVDTQYF
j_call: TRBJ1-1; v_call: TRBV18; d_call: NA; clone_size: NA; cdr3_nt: TGTGCCAGCTCACCGAGAGCGGGGGGTGGAGATATGAACACTGAAGCTTTCTTT; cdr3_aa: CASSPRAGGGDMNTEAFF
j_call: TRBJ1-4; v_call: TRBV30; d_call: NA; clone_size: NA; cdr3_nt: TGTGCCTGGAGTGGCAGGGTGGGAGAAAAACTGTTTTTT; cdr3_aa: CAWSGRVGEKLFF
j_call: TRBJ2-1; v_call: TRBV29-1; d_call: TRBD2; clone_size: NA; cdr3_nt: TGCAGCGTTGTAAATCTAGCGGGACATGAGCAGTTCTTC; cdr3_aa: CSVVNLAGHEQFF
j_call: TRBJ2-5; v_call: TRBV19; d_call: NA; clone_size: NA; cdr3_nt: TGTGCCAGCCACGACATACAACAAGAGACCCAGTACTTC; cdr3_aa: CASHDIQQETQYF
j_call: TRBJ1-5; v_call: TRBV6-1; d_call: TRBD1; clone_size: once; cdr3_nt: TGTGCCAGCAGTGCTAGGACAGGGTGGGGCAATCAGCCCCAGCATTTT; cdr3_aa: CASSARTGWGNQPQHF
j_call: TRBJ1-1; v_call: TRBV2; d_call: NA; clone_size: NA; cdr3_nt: TGTGCCAGCAGCGTACAGGGCCAAGTGATTATCTTT; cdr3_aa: CASSVQGQVIIF
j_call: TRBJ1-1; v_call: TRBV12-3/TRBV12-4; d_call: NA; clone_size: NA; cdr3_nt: TGTGCCAGCAGTTTAGAACAGATGGCAGCTTTCTTT; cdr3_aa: CASSLEQMAAFF
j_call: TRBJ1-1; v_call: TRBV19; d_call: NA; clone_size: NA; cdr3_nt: TGTGCCAGTAGTGACTACAGGGTAGGGAACACTGAAGCTTTCTTT; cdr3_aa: CASSDYRVGNTEAFF
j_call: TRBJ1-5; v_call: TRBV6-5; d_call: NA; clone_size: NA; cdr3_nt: TGTGCCAGCAGTTACGGCAGGGGTGGCCAGCCCCAGCATTTT; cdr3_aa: CASSYGRGGQPQHF
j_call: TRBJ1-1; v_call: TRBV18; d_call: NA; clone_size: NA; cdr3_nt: TGTGCCAGCTCGGCTAGAGGGCTTGGCGGGGGAACGAACACTGAAGCTTTCTTT; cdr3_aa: CASSARGLGGGTNTEAFF
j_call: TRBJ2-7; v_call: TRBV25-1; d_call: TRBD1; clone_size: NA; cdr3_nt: TGTGCCAGCAGTCCACCCGCGGGACAGGGGCCCGCCTACGAGCAGTACTTC; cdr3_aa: CASSPPAGQGPAYEQYF
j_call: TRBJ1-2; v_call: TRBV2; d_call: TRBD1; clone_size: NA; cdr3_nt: TGTGCCAGCAGTGGGACAGGCTCTATCCATGGCTACACCTTC; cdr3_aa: CASSGTGSIHGYTF
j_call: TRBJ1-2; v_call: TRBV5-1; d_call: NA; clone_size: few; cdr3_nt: TGCGCCAGCAGCTTGATGGGCACGGACTATGGCTACACCTTC; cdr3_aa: CASSLMGTDYGYTF
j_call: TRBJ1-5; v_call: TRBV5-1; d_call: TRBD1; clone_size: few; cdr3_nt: TGCGCCAGCAGCGTAGGGACAGGGGTCAGTCAGCCCCAGCATTTT; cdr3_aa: CASSVGTGVSQPQHF
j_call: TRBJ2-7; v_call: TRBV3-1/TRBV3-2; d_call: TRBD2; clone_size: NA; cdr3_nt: TGTGCCAGCAGCCAAGATTATAAAGCGGGGGTCCCCCAGTACTTC; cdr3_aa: CASSQDYKAGVPQYF
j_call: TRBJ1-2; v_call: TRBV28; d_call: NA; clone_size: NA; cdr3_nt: TGTGCCACCCGGGACTCCCCTGGCTACACCTTC; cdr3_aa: CATRDSPGYTF
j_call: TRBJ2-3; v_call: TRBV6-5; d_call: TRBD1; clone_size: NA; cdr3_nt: TGTGCCAGCAGTTCCCTCGGGACAGGGGGCACAGATACGCAGTATTTT; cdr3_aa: CASSSLGTGGTDTQYF
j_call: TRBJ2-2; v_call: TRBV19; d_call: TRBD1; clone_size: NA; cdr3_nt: TGTGCCAGTAGTCCGACAGGGAGAAACACCGGGGAGCTGTTTTTT; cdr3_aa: CASSPTGRNTGELFF
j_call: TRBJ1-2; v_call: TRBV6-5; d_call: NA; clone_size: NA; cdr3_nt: TGTGCCAGCAGTTACGCCCGGACAGCTAACTATGGCTACACCTTC; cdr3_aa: CASSYARTANYGYTF
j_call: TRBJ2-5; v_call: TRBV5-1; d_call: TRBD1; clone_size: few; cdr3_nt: TGCGCCAGCAGCGGGGACAGGGGGCAAGAGACCCAGTACTTC; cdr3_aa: CASSGDRGQETQYF
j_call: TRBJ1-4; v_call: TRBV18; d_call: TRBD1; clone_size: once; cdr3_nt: TGTGCCAGCTCACCTATCAACAGGGGAGCTAATGAAAAACTGTTTTTT; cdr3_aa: CASSPINRGANEKLFF
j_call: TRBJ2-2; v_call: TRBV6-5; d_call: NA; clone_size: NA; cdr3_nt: TGTGCCAGCAGACCAGGACAGATGAACACCGGGGAGCTGTTTTTT; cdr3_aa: CASRPGQMNTGELFF
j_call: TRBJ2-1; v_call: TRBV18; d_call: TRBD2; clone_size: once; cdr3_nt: TGTGCCAGCTCATCGCCGAGCGGGGCTCTGCCCTACAATGAGCAGTTCTTC; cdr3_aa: CASSSPSGALPYNEQFF
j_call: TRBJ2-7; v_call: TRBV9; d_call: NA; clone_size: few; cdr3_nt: TGTGCCAGCAGCGTAGGAAGCGGTCCTGGCGTCGGCGAGCAGTACTTC; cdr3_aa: CASSVGSGPGVGEQYF
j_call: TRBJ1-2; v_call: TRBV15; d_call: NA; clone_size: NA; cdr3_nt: TGTGCCTCCGGGGAAATCACTAACTATGGCTACACCTTC; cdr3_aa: CASGEITNYGYTF
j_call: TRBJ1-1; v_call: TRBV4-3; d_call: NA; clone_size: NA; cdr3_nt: TGCGCCAGCAGCCACGCGAGCAAACAAGATTGGAGCACTGAAGCTTTCTTT; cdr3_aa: CASSHASKQDWSTEAFF
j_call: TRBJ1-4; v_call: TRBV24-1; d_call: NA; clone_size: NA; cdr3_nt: TGTGCCACCAGTGCTCCAACACCGGCGGAACTGTTTTTT; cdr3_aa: CATSAPTPAELFF
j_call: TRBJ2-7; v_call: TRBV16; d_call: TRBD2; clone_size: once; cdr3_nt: TGTGCCAGCAGCCAATCGGCGCTAGCGGGCCTCTACGAGCAGTACTTC; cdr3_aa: CASSQSALAGLYEQYF
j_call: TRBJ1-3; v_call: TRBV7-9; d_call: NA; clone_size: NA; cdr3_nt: TGTGCCAGCAGCTTATCAGGGTACGGAAACACCATATATTTT; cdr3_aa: CASSLSGYGNTIYF